This T cell receptor beta chain emerged from a study of T cells in Graves' hyperthyroidism and ophthalmopathy (dated 2019 in TCRdb). As for the study more broadly: Peripheral blood samples were taken at the time of initial diagnosis, prior to any treatment. To identify distinguishing TCR V-J signatures, a discovery cohort of 90 to 100 patients was used, comprising some 43 with Graves' ophthalmopathy and 57 with stable Graves' hyperthyroidism. Whether ophthalmopathy could be predicted prospectively was tested in an independent validation cohort made up of roughly 19 hyperthyroidism patients plus 17 patients who later progressed to ophthalmopathy. For training and testing, the 100 patients in the discovery cohort were randomly divided in a 7:3 ratio. Thyroid tissue and blood T-cell repertoires from six Graves' hyperthyroidism patients were also compared in the study. Once sampling was done, hyperthyroidism patients were given methimazole at a starting dose of 30 mg daily, whereas ophthalmopathy patients were given high-dose intravenous methylprednisolone. The paper reports TCR Vbeta CDR3 sequencing of over 130 peripheral blood samples: around 41 ophthalmopathy, under 80 hyperthyroidism and approximately 17 progressor patients. The investigation overall reported the following: Sample size was not statistically predetermined, and investigators were not blinded to group allocation. Most expanded thyroid clonotypes (frequency above 0.001) were also detected in blood, a finding suggesting that blood repertoires may reflect thyroid immune responses. A model built on a 13 V-J signature distinguished ophthalmopathy from stable hyperthyroidism, reaching approximately 89% sensitivity and around 81% specificity in cross-validation and 80%/75% in testing. During validation, the model predicted progression to ophthalmopathy a median of roughly 7.1 months ahead of onset, with just under 71% sensitivity and around 73% specificity.

This clonotype came up many times. Its target antigen remains unknown. Base qualities are not provided; no much larger clone lies one nucleotide away. In the ophthalmopathy patients, disease was moderately to severely active, with a Clinical Activity Score of 3 or more, a NOSPECS grade of 4 or more, and a duration of less than 3 months. The study excluded patients with uncontrolled infections, other autoimmune diseases, pregnancy or lactation. Diagnoses were based on clinical symptoms, serum thyroxine and TRAb, thyroid ultrasound and orbital computed tomography. PBMCs were isolated from more than 9 ml of fresh peripheral blood by Ficoll-Paque density gradient centrifugation. Trizol reagent was used to extract total RNA, and RNA quality was then checked on an Agilent 2100 Bioanalyzer. The TCR beta CDR3 regions were amplified from the RNA transcripts. The TCR CDR3 was subjected to a first round of RT-PCR using the HTBI primer set and the Qiagen OneStep RT-PCR kit. Libraries were constructed in a second round of multiplex PCR, after which size selection and purification were performed. Sequencing of the libraries was done on an Illumina HiSeq2000 using paired-end 100 bp reads. In the paper's pipeline: Raw data were processed with SOAPnuke, discarding reads with adapters, uncalled bases, mean Phred below 15, or no exact constant-primer or identifier match. COPE v1.2.5 was used to merge high-quality paired reads, and clonotypes were defined as unique nucleotide sequences. Clonotypes were aligned to IMGT TRBV, TRBD and TRBJ reference segments using MiTCR v1.1. The analysis was restricted to V-J combinations with a frequency above 0.0001, which together covered about 99% of the repertoires. The TCS score was defined as F50 (clonal expansion) divided by E x V (chaos), with BLOSUM62-based TCRdist calculated between CDR3 peptides within each V-J. Welch's t-statistics and random forest reduced roughly 530 V-J features to 10 to 15, which were used in a naive Bayes classifier (R e1071). The public reads were quality trimmed at Q25 with fastp and then assembled into clones with MiXCR by TCRdb, keeping productive beta chains. Each CDR3 protein gets just one entry, which takes the most common genes and DNA from the rows behind it. V and J calls and clone size were set by TCRdb, not the authors. Present in this sample are some 360,000 distinct CDR3 sequences, 18% of which were seen just once. The top ten clonotypes cover 15% of the sample.

The sequenced material came from blood. This sequence was found in a woman aged 40 to 50 with Graves' ophthalmopathy.

The CDR3 region: CASSLRGLAGDGETQYF. The sequenced DNA: TGTGCCAGCAGCTTGAGGGGGCTAGCGGGAGACGGGGAGACCCAGTACTTC. The rearrangement combines TRBV11-2 with TRBJ2-5, with 10 bases aligning to TRBD2. V ends up 3 bases short and J 5 bases short, with an unmatched junction base count of 12. Reading from cysteine to phenylalanine, the CDR3 counts 17 amino acids. Of all the DNA, just the CDR3 is kept, 51 bases in frame from base 1. CDR1 is given as SGHAT and CDR2 as FQNNGV, both from the germline V gene.